One and the same sample provided the 18 T cell receptor beta chains below, sequenced in a study of blood T cell repertoires in COVID-19. Produced via immunoSEQ multiplex PCR; TCRdb's table is partial and in-frame only. The sample records 140,000 to 150,000 clones, roughly 81% being singletons. Sequenced input: peripheral blood. The receptors were gathered from a human donor with acute or convalescent COVID-19. The donor label of this sample is uncertain.

The chain has TRBV11-2 and TRBJ1-1; D not certain. V was clipped by 3 bases and J by 8 bases, with 13 bases between them. The CDR3 loop spans 13 amino acids. Per germline, CDR1 SGHAT and CDR2 FQNNGV. The CDR3 region is CASSFRLFVEAFF. The CDR3 coding sequence is TGTGCCAGCAGCTTCAGACTCTTTGTGGAAGCTTTCTTT.

This clone has only one observation. The chain uses TRBV5-4 and TRBJ1-1; D is perhaps TRBD1 (6 bases). The CDR3 length is 15 residues. Trimming removed 0 bases at V and 5 bases at J, with 14 bases between. Germline V gene data show CDR1 as SGHNT and CDR2 as YYREEE (reference sequence). CDR3 nucleotides: TGTGCCAGCAGCTTGGAGTTCGGGACACATACTGAAGCTTTCTTT. It is translated as CASSLEFGTHTEAFF.

This clone was seen a few times. The rearrangement joins TRBV29-1 to TRBJ1-2; TRBD1 is a possible D gene (6 bases). Germline V gene lookup returns CDR1 SQVTM and CDR2 ANQGSEA. Trimming removed 5 bases at V and 5 bases at J, with 15 bases between. This CDR3 is built from 13 residues. DNA of the CDR3: TGCAGCGTTTTAGGGGGGGCTGGATATGGCTACACCTTC. Translation gives CSVLGGAGYGYTF.

V gene TRBV30 combines with J gene TRBJ2-7; 7 bases match TRBD1. V gave up 1 base and J gave up 2 bases; unmatched junction bases: 2. Per germline, CDR1 GTSNPN and CDR2 SVGIG (reference sequence). CDR3 length: 13 amino acids. Here the CDR3 DNA reads TGTGCCTGGAGTGAAGGGACAGCCTACGAGCAGTACTTC. Protein: CAWSEGTAYEQYF.

This clone was observed a single time. The chain couples TRBV3-1 (or the pseudogene TRBV3-2) to TRBJ1-5, with D uncertain. Germline V CDR1 and CDR2: LGHDT, YNNKEL (reference sequence). The CDR3 covers 13 residues. V shed 1 base and J shed 9 bases, with 10 bases lying between them. DNA for the CDR3: TGTGCCAGCAGCCAAGGGGCCCTGGGGCCCCAGCATTTT. Translating it yields CASSQGALGPQHF.

The genes are TRBV6-5 and TRBJ2-7; TRBD2 agrees at 7 bases. The CDR3 runs to 13 residues. The germline CDR1 and CDR2 sequences are MNHEY and SVGAGI. V dropped 6 bases and J dropped 0; count of bases not matched to a gene: 2. The CDR3 DNA reads as TGTGCCAGCAGGGGAGGGGTCTCCTACGAGCAGTACGTC. It specifies CASRGGVSYEQYV.

The rearrangement uses TRBV24-1 and TRBJ1-2, with 7 nucleotides matching TRBD1. Germline V CDR1 and CDR2: KGHDR, SFDVKD. V gave up 4 bases and J gave up 7 bases; unmatched junction bases: 8. The CDR3 is 14 residues long. The CDR3: CATSDLGQFGGYTF. The CDR3 DNA is TGTGCCACCAGTGACCTGGGACAGTTTGGTGGCTACACCTTC.

V gene TRBV4-1 combines with J gene TRBJ2-5; 11 bases are shared with TRBD2. Germline CDR1 reads MGHRA; CDR2 reads YSYEKL. The CDR3 has 17 residues. Trimming at V came to 5 bases and at J to 5 bases, leaving 13 bases not matched to a gene. The CDR3 loop is CASSSRLAGQSGETQYF. In nucleotides, the CDR3 is TGCGCCAGCAGCTCGCGACTAGCGGGGCAATCGGGGGAGACCCAGTACTTC.

This clone was found a few times. The chain recombines TRBV2 with TRBJ1-1; D not certain. The CDR3 sequence is 11 residues long. Germline V gives CDR1 SNHLY, CDR2 FYNNEI. Trimming pared 4 bases from V and 7 bases from J, leaving 7 bases between. The CDR3 DNA reads as TGTGCCAGCAGTGTTATAGTTGAAGCTTTCTTT. As protein: CASSVIVEAFF.

The chain recombines TRBV11-3 with TRBJ2-2; maybe TRBD1 (6 bases). The V end lost 4 bases, the J end lost 2 bases, and 11 bases lay between the germline ends. This CDR3 contains 15 residues. Looked up from germline, CDR1 is SGHNT and CDR2 is YENEEA. The DNA for the CDR3 is TGTGCCAGCAGCTCCCGGGACACTAACACCGGGGAGCTGTTTTTT. Its protein is CASSSRDTNTGELFF.

This clone was detected only once. The gene calls are TRBV3-1 (or the pseudogene TRBV3-2) and TRBJ2-3; tentatively, D is TRBD1 (5 bases). V was clipped by 1 base and J by 4 bases, with 9 bases between them. CDR1 and CDR2 (germline): LGHDT, YNNKEL (reference sequence). This CDR3 is built from 14 residues. The CDR3 loop reads CASSQGRGADTQYF. CDR3 DNA sequence: TGTGCCAGCAGCCAAGGTAGGGGTGCAGATACGCAGTATTTT.

Only a few counts were recorded for this clone. The rearrangement uses TRBV5-5 and TRBJ1-1; TRBD1 might be the D (6 bases). V lost 0 bases to trimming and J lost 4 bases, with 10 bases between them. From germline, CDR1 is SGHKS and CDR2 YYEKEE (reference sequence). The CDR3 sequence is 14 residues long. The CDR3 nucleotides read TGTGCCAGCAGCTTGGCCGGGGGGGCCACTGAAGCTTTCTTT. Translated, it gives CASSLAGGATEAFF.

This clone was seen a few times. The chain recombines TRBV6-1 with TRBJ1-6; possible D gene TRBD1, 6 bases. The CDR3 length is 17 residues. Germline V lookup: CDR1 MNHNS, CDR2 SASEGT. Trimming pared 2 bases from V and 2 bases from J, leaving 13 bases between. The DNA for the CDR3 is TGTGCCAGCAGTGAACTACAGGGATTCGCCTATAATTCACCCCTCCACTTT. Translating gives CASSELQGFAYNSPLHF.

The V and J genes are TRBV5-6 and TRBJ2-1; 7 nucleotides line up with TRBD2. The CDR3 covers 17 residues. Germline V lookup: CDR1 SGHDT, CDR2 YYEEEE. V gave up 6 bases and J gave up 2 bases; unmatched junction bases: 14. The CDR3 here is CASTLDALGGPYNEQFF. In DNA, the CDR3 is TGTGCCAGCACCCTCGACGCATTGGGAGGGCCCTACAATGAGCAGTTCTTC.

This chain links TRBV30 with TRBJ1-1; D is unclear. The CDR3 loop spans 13 amino acids. Germline CDR1 reads GTSNPN; CDR2 reads SVGIG (reference sequence). The V end was cut by 2 bases, the J end by 6 bases, with 13 bases between. CDR3 region: CAWSFERGAEAFF. Written as DNA, the CDR3 is TGTGCCTGGAGTTTTGAACGCGGCGCTGAAGCTTTCTTT.

The V gene is TRBV3-1 (or the pseudogene TRBV3-2), the J gene TRBJ1-2; D is perhaps TRBD1 (5 bases). The CDR3 is 14 residues long. V was clipped by 0 bases and J by 8 bases, with 13 bases between them. CDR1 and CDR2 (germline): LGHDT, YNNKEL (reference sequence). The DNA of the CDR3 is TGTGCCAGCAGCCAAGATGCGGGGGTGAGAGGCTACACCTTC. Translation gives CASSQDAGVRGYTF.

This chain uses TRBV9 with TRBJ2-1, with D maybe TRBD2 (6 bases). Between the trimmed V and J ends, which lost 3 bases and 3 bases, there was a span of 10 bases. The CDR3 contains 14 residues. Germline CDR1 SGDLS, CDR2 YYNGEE. The CDR3 is CASSAASDYNEQFF. CDR3 in DNA: TGTGCCAGCAGCGCGGCTAGCGACTACAATGAGCAGTTCTTC.

The genes are TRBV27 and TRBJ2-2; D is unclear. Germline V gives CDR1 MNHEY, CDR2 SMNVEV (reference sequence). This CDR3 comprises 13 residues. The CDR3 sequence is CASWAPNTGELFF. The DNA for the CDR3 is TGTGCTTCTTGGGCACCGAACACCGGGGAGCTGTTTTTT.